Presented here are 24 T cell receptor beta chains from one specimen sequenced in a study of blood T cells in healthy people across ages. A second PCR, run for about 7 to 11 cycles, used a sample-barcoded 5' primer plus a J-beta primer mix. TCRdb used MiXCR to reprocess the 5' RACE reads, holding one entry per CDR3 protein. The table lists 800,000 to 950,000 distinct CDR3 sequences, under 35% of them singletons. These data were also filed under a second study, of T cells of mothers and their children.

The sequenced sample was blood. The receptor set was obtained from a woman in her thirties or forties in good health.

In this sample, this clonotype turned up a few times. The chain joins TRBV12-3 or TRBV12-4 to TRBJ1-5; perhaps TRBD1 as D (5 bases). Trimming removed 7 bases at V and 4 bases at J, with 17 bases between. The CDR3 consists of 15 residues. The CDR3 loop reads CASKHQGFGNQPQHF. CDR3 DNA sequence: TGTGCCAGCAAACACCAGGGTTTTGGAAATCAGCCCCAGCATTTT.

The CDR3 DNA follows: TGCAGTGCTAGATACCCCGGCGGAAACTACGAGCAGTACTTC. Protein product: CSARYPGGNYEQYF. This chain links TRBV20-1 with TRBJ2-7; the D is unclear. Trimming shortened V by 2 bases and J by 3 bases, and 14 bases separated the two germline ends. The CDR3 totals 14 residues. CDR1 and CDR2 from the germline V gene are DFQATT and SNEGSKA (reference sequence).

At least ten counts were recorded for this clonotype. The chain employs TRBV4-1 and TRBJ1-2, with D perhaps matching TRBD1 (5 bases). V dropped 2 bases and J dropped 2 bases, with 15 bases sitting between them. CDR3 length: 16 residues. CDR1 is MGHRA, CDR2 YSYEKL, per germline. The CDR3 DNA follows: TGCGCCAGCAGCCAATCCTTACAGGAGTTGAACTATGGCTACACCTTC. Protein sequence: CASSQSLQELNYGYTF.

There are a few counts of this clonotype. The V gene is TRBV3-1, the J gene TRBJ2-1; D is unresolved. Germline CDR1 and CDR2: LGHDT and YNNKEL (reference sequence). CDR3 length: 16 residues. V lost 0 bases to trimming and J lost 2 bases, with 11 bases between them. CDR3 region: CASSQDILGTYNEQFF. The CDR3 coding sequence is TGTGCCAGCAGCCAAGATATTTTGGGCACCTACAATGAGCAGTTCTTC.

This clonotype was counted a few times. This rearrangement joins TRBV6-6 to TRBJ2-3; 9 positions agree with TRBD1. The CDR3 is made up of 14 amino acids. Germline trimming cut 7 bases from V and 6 bases from J; bases unmatched to any gene: 8. CDR1 is MNHNY, CDR2 SVGAGI, per germline (reference sequence). CDR3 nucleotides: TGTGCCAGCACTCAACGGACAGGGGCGGATACGCAGTATTTT. As protein: CASTQRTGADTQYF.

This clonotype has a handful of counts. Possible read error: a much larger clone is one base away. The V call is TRBV6-6, the J call TRBJ2-7; 9 bases are shared with TRBD1. J lost 1 base, V lost 6 bases, and 7 bases had no gene match. The CDR3 consists of 15 residues. Germline V CDR1 and CDR2: MNHNY, SVGAGI (reference sequence). CDR3 amino acids: CASSWDRVGSYEQYF. CDR3 bases: TGTGCCAGCAGCTGGGACAGGGTCGGGTCCTACGAGCAGTACTTC.

The chain has TRBV27 and TRBJ2-7, with 11 positions matching TRBD1. Trimming took 5 bases from V and 4 from J; bases not matched to a gene: 7. The CDR3 has 15 amino acids. Germline V CDR1 and CDR2: MNHEY, SMNVEV (reference sequence). The CDR3 loop is CASSQMDRGPYEQYF. CDR3 in DNA: TGTGCCAGCAGTCAGATGGACAGGGGGCCTTACGAGCAGTACTTC.

The chain has TRBV28 and TRBJ1-5; 10 bases match TRBD1. The CDR3 length is 15 residues. CDR1 MDHEN and CDR2 SYDVKM come from the germline V gene. V lost 3 bases and J lost 6; bases outside the gene matches: 5. CDR3 protein: CASSLTGGGGQPQHF. CDR3 nucleotide sequence: TGTGCCAGCAGTTTGACAGGGGGCGGAGGTCAGCCCCAGCATTTT.

This clonotype was observed a handful of times. The gene calls are TRBV2 and TRBJ2-3, with D tentatively TRBD2 (6 bases). V was cut by 6 bases and J by 0 bases, with 10 bases left in between. Germline CDR1 reads SNHLY; CDR2 reads FYNNEI. This CDR3 is built from 14 residues. CDR3 residues: CASSQGLSTDTQYF. The CDR3 DNA reads as TGTGCCAGCAGCCAAGGACTAAGCACAGATACGCAGTATTTT.

This chain connects TRBV5-6 to TRBJ2-5; D is unclear. The germline V gene encodes CDR1 SGHDT and CDR2 YYEEEE. The V and J ends lost 4 bases and 1 base respectively, with 14 bases between them. The CDR3 has 15 amino acids. The CDR3 DNA sequence: TGTGCCAGCAGCCTAGGACCTACGGGCCAAGAGACCCAGTACTTC. Protein product: CASSLGPTGQETQYF.

The chain links TRBV20-1 to TRBJ1-4; D unresolved. The CDR3 runs to 15 residues. The V gene lost 1 base and the J gene lost 8 bases, with 17 bases spanning the gap. Looked up from germline, CDR1 is DFQATT and CDR2 is SNEGSKA (reference sequence). The CDR3 here is CSARGFQAPEEKLFF. The CDR3 coding sequence is TGCAGTGCTAGAGGGTTTCAGGCTCCTGAGGAAAAACTGTTTTTT.

This clonotype was recorded at least ten times. V usage is TRBV20-1 and J usage is TRBJ2-5; 8 bases are a match to TRBD1. The CDR3 is made up of 13 amino acids. Germline lookup yields CDR1 DFQATT and CDR2 SNEGSKA (reference sequence). The trim removed 5 bases at V and 2 bases at J, leaving 4 bases unmatched. The CDR3 DNA reads as TGCAGTGCTGTTCGACAGGGGCAAGAGACCCAGTACTTC. Translation: CSAVRQGQETQYF.

Regarding this clonotype: Given a much more abundant clone one base away, this may be a read error. The chain recombines TRBV5-1 with TRBJ1-1; D uncertain. The germline gives CDR1 SGHRS, CDR2 YFSETQ. The CDR3 extends over 11 amino acids. CDR3 protein: CTSSLEDHAFF. The CDR3 nucleotides are TGCACCAGCAGCTTGGAAGATCACGCTTTCTTT.

Here the CDR3 reads CASSFRTGNVAGNTIYF. In nucleotides, the CDR3 is TGTGCCAGCAGTTTTCGGACCGGGAATGTCGCTGGAAACACCATATATTTT. V usage is TRBV28 and J usage is TRBJ1-3; D is uncertain. CDR1 MDHEN and CDR2 SYDVKM come from the germline V gene. The CDR3 consists of 17 residues. The germline V and J ends were trimmed by 3 bases and 2 bases, with 17 bases remaining between them.

As concerns this clonotype: The junction departs from the called germline gene at one end, perhaps through a read error. V usage is TRBV4-1 and J usage is TRBJ2-7; 10 bases are a match to TRBD2. The germline V gene encodes CDR1 MGHRA and CDR2 YSYEKL. The CDR3 totals 17 residues. This chain's CDR3 is CASSQDGGLASSYERYF. CDR3 sequence (DNA): TGCGCCAGCAGCCAAGATGGGGGACTAGCGTCTTCCTACGAGCGGTACTTC.

This clonotype was seen a few times. The rearrangement uses TRBV6-1 and TRBJ2-7; D may be TRBD2 (7 bases). V lost 9 bases and J 4 bases, leaving 19 bases between the germline ends. Germline assignment: CDR1 MNHNS and CDR2 SASEGT. The CDR3 totals 14 residues. CDR3 coding DNA: TGTGCCAGTCTACGCGGGGGCAGCACTTACGAGCAGTACTTC. It yields the protein CASLRGGSTYEQYF.

There are many counts of this clonotype. The V call is TRBV7-9, the J call TRBJ2-3; either TRBD1 or TRBD2 may supply D (5 bases each). From germline, CDR1 is SEHNR and CDR2 FQNEAQ (reference sequence). CDR3 length equals 13 residues. V lost 8 bases and J 2 bases, leaving 11 bases between the germline ends. The CDR3 here is CASSGTTTDTQYF. CDR3 bases: TGTGCCAGCTCCGGGACGACCACAGATACGCAGTATTTT.

The genes are TRBV9 and TRBJ1-2, with D possibly matching TRBD1 (5 bases). Germline CDR1 and CDR2: SGDLS and YYNGEE. The CDR3 extends over 18 amino acids. V was trimmed by 5 bases and J by 0 bases, leaving 23 bases between them. CDR3 in amino acids: CASSETLLGESSNYGYTF. The DNA for the CDR3 is TGTGCCAGCAGTGAAACCCTTCTGGGGGAATCTTCTAACTATGGCTACACCTTC.

This sequence joins TRBV12-3 or TRBV12-4 and TRBJ1-5, with no clear D. Trimming left V 0 bases short and J 0 bases short, with 15 bases between. This CDR3 has 18 residues. CDR3 sequence (DNA): TGTGCCAGCAGTTTAGCGCTAAACGAGGCATATAGCAATCAGCCCCAGCATTTT. Translation: CASSLALNEAYSNQPQHF.

This clonotype was detected only a few times. V usage is TRBV7-9 and J usage is TRBJ2-5; the match to TRBD2 covers 7 bases. The DNA end lines up better with TRBJ2-7; the J call may be wrong. This CDR3 comprises 14 residues. From germline, CDR1 is SEHNR and CDR2 FQNEAQ (reference sequence). This CDR3 is CASSSTSTSYEQYF. The CDR3 DNA is TGTGCCAGCAGCTCGACTAGCACGTCCTACGAGCAGTACTTC.

The rearrangement joins TRBV12-3 or TRBV12-4 to TRBJ2-7; TRBD1 agrees at 8 bases. The CDR3 totals 15 residues. Trimming at V came to 6 bases and at J to 0 bases, leaving 7 bases not matched to a gene. The CDR3 DNA follows: TGTGCCAGCAGAGCCGGACAGGGAATCTCCTACGAGCAGTACTTC. It translates to CASRAGQGISYEQYF.

This clonotype was picked up many times. This rearrangement joins TRBV12-3 or TRBV12-4 to TRBJ1-5; 10 bases match TRBD1. This CDR3 has 16 residues. Trimming removed 3 bases from V and 6 bases from J; junction bases left unmatched: 8. CDR3 amino acids: CASSFLGTGVSQPQHF. The DNA for the CDR3 is TGTGCCAGCAGTTTTCTCGGGACAGGGGTTAGTCAGCCCCAGCATTTT.

The chain couples TRBV20-1 to TRBJ2-5, with 10 bases aligning to TRBD2. Per the germline V gene, CDR1 is DFQATT and CDR2 is SNEGSKA (reference sequence). CDR3 length: 12 amino acids. The V and J ends lost 6 bases and 11 bases, in that order; junction bases with no gene match: 9. The CDR3 is CSAGTSVDKQYF. CDR3 DNA: TGCAGTGCCGGGACTAGCGTTGACAAGCAGTACTTC.

The CDR3 loop is CASTLTDMNTEAFF. The CDR3 nucleotides read TGTGCCAGTACCCTGACAGACATGAACACTGAAGCTTTCTTT. The chain carries TRBV19 and TRBJ1-1, with a weak D call TRBD1 (5 bases). CDR1 LNHDA and CDR2 SQIVND come from the germline V gene (reference sequence). CDR3 length equals 14 residues. The ends were cut back, 7 bases at V and 0 bases at J, with 12 bases in the middle. Variable domain in full (rest from reference TRBV19 and TRBJ1-1): DGGITQSPKYLFRKEGQNVTLSCEQNLNHDAMYWYRQDPGQGLRLIYYSQIVNDFQKGDIAEGYSVSREKKESFPLTVTSAQKNPTAFYLCASTLTDMNTEAFFGQGTRLTVV.